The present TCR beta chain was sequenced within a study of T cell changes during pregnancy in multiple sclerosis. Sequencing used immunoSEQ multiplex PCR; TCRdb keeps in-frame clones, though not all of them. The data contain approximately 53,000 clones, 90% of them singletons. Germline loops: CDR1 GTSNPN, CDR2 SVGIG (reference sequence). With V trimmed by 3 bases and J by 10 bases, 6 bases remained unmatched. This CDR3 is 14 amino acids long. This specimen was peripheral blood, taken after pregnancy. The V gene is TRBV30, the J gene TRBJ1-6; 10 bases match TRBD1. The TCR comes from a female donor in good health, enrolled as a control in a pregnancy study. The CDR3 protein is CAWSPGQGMSPLHF. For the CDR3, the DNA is TGTGCCTGGAGCCCGGGACAGGGGATGTCACCCCTCCACTTT.